These 27 T cell receptor beta chains originate from one sample sequenced in a study of T cell responses to AZD1222 COVID-19 vaccine. Data came from immunoSEQ multiplex PCR; TCRdb stores just in-frame clones and leaves some out. The profile shows over 150,000 clones, about 90% of them singletons. The sample in question was peripheral blood, obtained on day 0 of AZD1222 vaccination. Receptors originate from an adult in good health.

The V and J genes are TRBV6-1 and TRBJ1-5; a weak D match, TRBD1 (6 bases). Germline V gene data show CDR1 as MNHNS and CDR2 as SASEGT. CDR3 length: 16 amino acids. Trimming shortened V by 3 bases and J by 0 bases, and 12 bases separated the two germline ends. CDR3 residues: CASSDKTGVSNQPQHF. For the CDR3, the DNA is TGTGCCAGCAGTGATAAGACAGGAGTTAGCAATCAGCCCCAGCATTTT.

The chain is built from TRBV5-1 and TRBJ1-2; possible D gene TRBD1, 6 bases. Trimming took 7 bases from V and 3 from J, leaving 13 bases between them. CDR1 SGHRS and CDR2 YFSETQ come from the germline V gene. This CDR3 is built from 13 residues. The CDR3, as DNA: TGCGCCAGCCGCCGAGAGGGGGACTATGGCTACACCTTC. This codes for CASRREGDYGYTF.

The V call is TRBV3-1 (or the pseudogene TRBV3-2), the J call TRBJ2-2; D gene ambiguous. This CDR3 comprises 14 residues. The germline CDR1 and CDR2 sequences are LGHDT and YNNKEL (reference sequence). Trimming removed 4 bases at V and 3 bases at J, with 9 bases between. In nucleotides, the CDR3 is TGTGCCAGCAGCCCACTTTTCGACACCGGGGAGCTGTTTTTT. Encoded protein: CASSPLFDTGELFF.

This chain connects TRBV30 to TRBJ1-4, with D tentatively TRBD1 (5 bases). Looked up from germline, CDR1 is GTSNPN and CDR2 is SVGIG (reference sequence). Between the trimmed V and J ends, which lost 0 bases and 7 bases, there was a span of 15 bases. CDR3 length equals 15 residues. The CDR3 sequence is CAWSVSRGEREKLFF. For the CDR3, the DNA is TGTGCCTGGAGTGTATCACGGGGGGAACGTGAAAAACTGTTTTTT.

The V call is TRBV9, the J call TRBJ1-1; 7 bases line up with TRBD1. The V gene's germline CDR1 is SGDLS and CDR2 YYNGEE. The CDR3 loop spans 13 amino acids. Trimming took 2 bases from V and 8 from J; bases not matched to a gene: 6. The CDR3 here is CASSVTGTSEAFF. Written as DNA, the CDR3 is TGTGCCAGCAGCGTGACAGGGACATCAGAAGCTTTCTTT. Full variable domain (outside the CDR3, taken from reference TRBV9 and TRBJ1-1): DSGVTQTPKHLITATGQRVTLRCSPRSGDLSVYWYQQSLDQGLQFLIQYYNGEERAKGNILERFSAQQFPDLHSELNLSSLELGDSALYFCASSVTGTSEAFFGQGTRLTVV.

This clone was picked up one time. The chain carries TRBV10-1 and TRBJ2-7; weak D call: TRBD1 (6 bases). V lost 4 bases, J lost 4 bases, and 17 bases lay in between. CDR1 and CDR2 from the germline V gene are WNHNN and SYGVQD (reference sequence). The CDR3 consists of 15 residues. For the CDR3, the DNA is TGCGCCAGCAGTGGGGCCCTCACAGGGATTTACGAGCAGTACTTC. Translated, it gives CASSGALTGIYEQYF.

The chain is built from TRBV27 and TRBJ1-1; a possible D gene is TRBD1 (5 bases). CDR3 length: 13 residues. Trimming took off 2 bases at V and 6 bases at J, with 10 bases between the two ends. CDR1 is MNHEY and CDR2 is SMNVEV in the germline V gene (reference sequence). This CDR3 is CASSLVGLPEAFF. CDR3 nucleotide sequence: TGTGCCAGCAGTTTAGTGGGGCTGCCTGAAGCTTTCTTT.

V is TRBV24-1 and J is TRBJ2-3; possible D gene TRBD1, 6 bases. V was trimmed by 4 bases and J by 4 bases, leaving 14 bases between them. CDR1 is KGHDR, CDR2 SFDVKD, per germline. This CDR3 has 15 amino acids. CDR3 amino acids: CATSDPHEGADTQYF. The CDR3 region has the DNA TGTGCCACCAGTGACCCCCATGAGGGGGCAGATACGCAGTATTTT.

This clone was found once. The chain recombines TRBV7-9 with TRBJ1-3, with 8 bases that match TRBD1. Trimming at V came to 6 bases and at J to 0 bases, leaving 7 bases not matched to a gene. The CDR3 covers 16 residues. Germline assignment: CDR1 SEHNR and CDR2 FQNEAQ (reference sequence). Written as DNA, the CDR3 is TGTGCCAGCAGTCACCGGACAGGGAACTCTGGAAACACCATATATTTT. Its protein is CASSHRTGNSGNTIYF.

The V call is TRBV19, the J call TRBJ2-7; perhaps TRBD2 as D (6 bases). V gave up 3 bases and J gave up 6 bases, with 12 bases separating them. This CDR3 comprises 13 residues. Germline V gene data show CDR1 as LNHDA and CDR2 as SQIVND (reference sequence). In nucleotides, the CDR3 is TGTGCCAGTAGTATTGGAGGGGTGGGCGAGCAGTACTTC. It specifies CASSIGGVGEQYF.

V is TRBV24-1 and J is TRBJ2-3; weak D call: TRBD1 (7 bases). The CDR3 spans 15 residues. The germline CDR1 and CDR2 sequences are KGHDR and SFDVKD. The ends were cut back, 2 bases at V and 6 bases at J, with 14 bases in the middle. CDR3 DNA: TGTGCCACCAGTGATTCGGGCAGGGGGAGGGATACGCAGTATTTT. Amino acids: CATSDSGRGRDTQYF.

V is TRBV7-3 and J is TRBJ2-1; D unclear. V gave up 4 bases and J gave up 4 bases, with 8 bases separating them. CDR3 length: 13 amino acids. The germline V gene has CDR1 SGHTA and CDR2 FQGTGA. CDR3: CASSSASYNEQFF. The CDR3 DNA reads as TGTGCCAGCAGCTCCGCCAGTTACAATGAGCAGTTCTTC.

The CDR3 nucleotides are TGTGCCAGCAGCTTAGTAGGGGGGTTGAACACTGAAGCTTTCTTT. It codes for CASSLVGGLNTEAFF. This chain joins TRBV7-2 and TRBJ1-1; a possible D gene is TRBD1 (6 bases). The CDR3 extends over 15 amino acids. The V end was cut by 1 base, the J end by 0 bases, with 9 bases between. Germline CDR1 is SGHTA and CDR2 is FQGNSA.

The chain recombines TRBV6-5 with TRBJ2-7; D possibly corresponds to TRBD1 (5 bases). Trimming removed 3 bases from V and 6 bases from J, with 18 bases in between. Germline V CDR1 and CDR2: MNHEY, SVGAGI. This CDR3 spans 15 amino acids. The CDR3 DNA follows: TGTGCCAGCAGTTATACAGGCGGCAGTTCTACCGAGCAGTACTTC. Translation: CASSYTGGSSTEQYF.

This clone was counted once. The same CDR3 is also encoded by other DNA sequences in this sample. DNA of the CDR3: TGTGCCAGCAGTTCCCCAGGGAGGGGGACAGATACGCAGTATTTT. As protein: CASSSPGRGTDTQYF. This sequence joins TRBV6-5 and TRBJ2-3; possible D gene TRBD2, 7 bases. The CDR3 loop spans 15 amino acids. Trimming left V 4 bases short and J 3 bases short, with 14 bases between. Germline V lookup: CDR1 MNHEY, CDR2 SVGAGI.

This rearrangement joins TRBV18 to TRBJ1-5; TRBD1 agrees at 9 bases. CDR1 and CDR2 from the germline V gene are KGHSH and LQKENI. This CDR3 region has 15 residues. V lost 4 bases and J lost 4; bases outside the gene matches: 5. The CDR3 is CASSRDRALNQPQHF. DNA for the CDR3: TGTGCCAGCTCACGGGACAGGGCGCTTAATCAGCCCCAGCATTTT.

By sample fraction, this clone is medium-sized. V is TRBV5-1 and J is TRBJ1-1; a possible D gene is TRBD1 (5 bases). Trimming took off 1 base at V and 0 bases at J, with 7 bases between the two ends. CDR3 size: 14 residues. Germline lookup yields CDR1 SGHRS and CDR2 YFSETQ. CDR3 in amino acids: CASSLMTVNTEAFF. CDR3 sequence (DNA): TGCGCCAGCAGCTTGATGACAGTGAACACTGAAGCTTTCTTT.

This chain connects TRBV7-9 to TRBJ2-7, with a tentative D call TRBD2 (7 bases). CDR1 SEHNR and CDR2 FQNEAQ come from the germline V gene (reference sequence). CDR3 length: 16 residues. The ends were cut back, 7 bases at V and 5 bases at J, with 24 bases in the middle. Here the CDR3 reads CASIKTGAGKGDEQYF. CDR3 bases: TGTGCCAGCATCAAGACCGGAGCGGGGAAGGGGGACGAGCAGTACTTC.

The chain joins TRBV3-1 (or the pseudogene TRBV3-2) to TRBJ1-5; 12 positions agree with TRBD1. Germline V lookup: CDR1 LGHDT, CDR2 YNNKEL (reference sequence). This CDR3 contains 16 residues. V trimming: 5 bases; J trimming: 6 bases; junction bases outside the gene matches: 8. The CDR3 DNA is TGTGCCAGCAGCGAAACCGGGACAGGGGGCATTCAGCCCCAGCATTTT. This gives the protein CASSETGTGGIQPQHF.

V gene TRBV27 combines with J gene TRBJ2-7; the D gene is possibly TRBD2 (6 bases). The CDR3 is made up of 17 amino acids. Per germline, CDR1 MNHEY and CDR2 SMNVEV (reference sequence). Trimming pared 5 bases from V and 4 bases from J, leaving 24 bases between. The CDR3 nucleotides read TGTGCCAGCAGTGCCTCCGGGACTCCCAATGGCCGATACGAGCAGTACTTC. This gives the protein CASSASGTPNGRYEQYF.

The rearrangement joins TRBV7-2 to TRBJ1-5; a weak D match, TRBD1 (6 bases). The CDR3 contains 16 residues. Trimming stripped 4 bases from V and 2 bases from J, with 15 bases between. The germline CDR1 and CDR2 sequences are SGHTA and FQGNSA. This CDR3 reads CASSSRGLAGNQPQHF. The CDR3 region has the DNA TGTGCCAGCAGCTCCAGGGGTTTGGCTGGCAATCAGCCCCAGCATTTT.

Notes on this clone: The junction does not match germline at one end; this may be a read error. The CDR3 protein is CASSKELVGNYEQYF. As DNA, the CDR3 is TGTGCCAGCAGCAAAGAACTAGTGGGTAACTACGAGCAGTACTTC. V is TRBV4-2 and J is TRBJ2-7; possibly TRBD2 for D (5 bases). The CDR3 runs to 15 residues. Germline CDR1 reads LGHNA; CDR2 reads YNFKEQ.

This rearrangement joins TRBV5-1 to TRBJ2-7; D ambiguous. V dropped 5 bases and J dropped 2 bases, with 11 bases sitting between them. There are 13 residues in the CDR3. Looked up from germline, CDR1 is SGHRS and CDR2 is YFSETQ. The CDR3 DNA is TGCGCCAGCAGAGGTCAGTTCCCCTACGAGCAGTACTTC. Translated: CASRGQFPYEQYF.

The table lists this clone with a few counts. This chain uses TRBV7-2 with TRBJ2-7; no clear D gene. V was trimmed by 2 bases and J by 0 bases, leaving 5 bases between them. The germline gives CDR1 SGHTA, CDR2 FQGNSA. The CDR3 consists of 13 residues. The CDR3 DNA sequence: TGTGCCAGCAGCTTAATCCCCTCCTACGAGCAGTACTTC. Amino acid sequence: CASSLIPSYEQYF.

The chain combines TRBV5-5 with TRBJ1-3; possibly TRBD1 for D (6 bases). The V end was cut by 0 bases, the J end by 4 bases, with 8 bases between. Germline V CDR1 and CDR2: SGHKS, YYEKEE (reference sequence). The CDR3 runs to 14 residues. CDR3 protein: CASSLGGTGNTIYF. For the CDR3, the DNA is TGTGCCAGCAGCTTGGGTGGGACAGGAAACACCATATATTTT.

On this clone: The junction shows a germline mismatch at one end, possibly a read error. J is TRBJ2-1 and V is TRBV13; D unresolved. The CDR3 consists of 16 residues. Germline CDR1 and CDR2: PRHDT and FYEKMQ (reference sequence). This CDR3 reads CANSLEGTSSYNEQFF. CDR3 nucleotides: TGTGCCAACAGCTTAGAAGGTACCTCTTCCTACAATGAGCAGTTCTTC. Supplemented by reference TRBV13 and TRBJ2-1, the full variable domain reads AAGVIQSPRHLIKEKRETATLKCYPIPRHDTVYWYQQGPGQDPQFLISFYEKMQSDKGSIPDRFSAQQFSDYHSELNMSSLELGDSALYFCANSLEGTSSYNEQFFGPGTRLTVL.

V and J are TRBV4-1 and TRBJ1-1; 7 bases agree with TRBD1. The CDR3 runs to 18 residues. With 0 bases clipped from V and 4 bases from J, the junction kept 14 bases outside the gene matches. The germline V gene encodes CDR1 MGHRA and CDR2 YSYEKL. The CDR3 bases are TGCGCCAGCAGCCAAGATCCAAGACAGGGCGGTCGTGGCACTGAAGCTTTCTTT. Translating gives CASSQDPRQGGRGTEAFF.